This is a list of T cell receptor beta chains from one sample in a study of control samples from healthy donors and cancer patients. Sequencing used immunoSEQ multiplex PCR; TCRdb keeps in-frame clones, though not all of them. The sample has fewer than 250,000 clones. Sample: blood. All receptors come from a woman aged 25-40 years in good health. CDR3s include the opening cysteine and the closing phenylalanine or tryptophan.

CDR3: CASSQTRSNQPQHF; V: TRBV3-1/TRBV3-2; length: 14; J: TRBJ1-5
CDR3: CASSFRLSSYNSPLHF; V: TRBV4-1; length: 16; J: TRBJ1-6
CDR3: CATSRDRAGVQPQHF; V: TRBV15; length: 15; J: TRBJ1-5
CDR3: CASSFVSGTGGIGYGYTF; V: TRBV28; length: 18; J: TRBJ1-2
CDR3: CASLDTGTEAFF; V: TRBV19; length: 12; J: TRBJ1-1
CDR3: CASSLSRQGARGPLHF; V: TRBV7-9; length: 16; J: TRBJ1-6
CDR3: CASSPPTGGHQPQHF; V: TRBV28; length: 15; J: TRBJ1-5
CDR3: CASSPRVVEQYF; V: TRBV28; length: 12; J: TRBJ2-7
CDR3: CASSFAGNQPQHF; V: TRBV7-2; length: 13; J: TRBJ1-5
CDR3: CASSFAGSTEAFF; V: TRBV28; length: 13; J: TRBJ1-1
CDR3: CASSPAPGTSTDTQYF; V: TRBV18; length: 16; J: TRBJ2-3
CDR3: CASSLGGPAYNEQFF; V: TRBV11-3; length: 15; J: TRBJ2-1
CDR3: CAWSLGTGDYEQYF; V: TRBV30; length: 14; J: TRBJ2-7
CDR3: CASSDMGQGNTEAFF; V: TRBV2; length: 15; J: TRBJ1-1
CDR3: CASSQGTGDPFEKLFF; V: TRBV5-1; length: 16; J: TRBJ1-4
CDR3: CASSLGAGTHEQYF; V: TRBV28; length: 14; J: TRBJ2-7
CDR3: CASSLTGFVDREEGYGYTF; V: TRBV7-9; length: 19; J: TRBJ1-2
CDR3: CASSVGGSQPQHF; V: TRBV9; length: 13; J: TRBJ1-5
CDR3: CASSQDVAPQETQYF; V: TRBV4-1; length: 15; J: TRBJ2-5
CDR3: CASSIGDRGNGYTF; V: TRBV19; length: 14; J: TRBJ1-2
CDR3: CASSYMGQQNTIYF; V: TRBV7-9; length: 14; J: TRBJ1-3
CDR3: CATFTRGLNYGYTF; V: TRBV28; length: 14; J: TRBJ1-2
CDR3: CASSLFPGAQYF; V: TRBV5-5; length: 12; J: TRBJ2-7
CDR3: CASSTEFVGDTEAFF; V: TRBV5-1; length: 15; J: TRBJ1-1
CDR3: CASSYRGREQYF; V: TRBV7-2; length: 12; J: TRBJ2-7
CDR3: CASSAAPWDEQFF; V: TRBV9; length: 13; J: TRBJ2-1
CDR3: CASSRDYEKLFF; V: TRBV4-1; length: 12; J: TRBJ1-4
CDR3: CASTGTSAYEQYF; V: TRBV12-3/TRBV12-4; length: 13; J: TRBJ2-7
CDR3: CASSEGYRVPNEKLFF; V: TRBV25-1; length: 16; J: TRBJ1-4
CDR3: CASRGQGTEKLFF; V: TRBV6-4; length: 13; J: TRBJ1-4
CDR3: CASSPRTAYFSGNTIYF; V: TRBV6-2/TRBV6-3; length: 17; J: TRBJ1-3
CDR3: CASRGTLTSGNTIYF; V: TRBV27; length: 15; J: TRBJ1-3
CDR3: CASSPTSGYEQYF; V: TRBV12-3/TRBV12-4; length: 13; J: TRBJ2-7
CDR3: CASSPRTGTDGYTF; V: TRBV7-6; length: 14; J: TRBJ1-2
CDR3: CAISRWDRGQGGYTF; V: TRBV10-3; length: 15; J: TRBJ1-2
CDR3: CASSRQGSEQYF; V: TRBV11-2; length: 12; J: TRBJ2-7
CDR3: CASSLVGLEVGETQYF; V: TRBV4-1; length: 16; J: TRBJ2-5
CDR3: CASSYGGEFSGNTIYF; V: TRBV6-6; length: 16; J: TRBJ1-3
CDR3: CASSFRRGSTDTQYF; V: TRBV7-3; length: 15; J: TRBJ2-3
CDR3: CASSLSIRDKDNYGYTF; V: TRBV6-4; length: 17; J: TRBJ1-2
CDR3: CASSQAGSGANVLTF; V: TRBV4-1; length: 15; J: TRBJ2-6
CDR3: CASSLAPSGGQGEQFF; V: TRBV5-1; length: 16; J: TRBJ2-1
CDR3: CASSSDIDGYTF; V: TRBV28; length: 12; J: TRBJ1-2
CDR3: CASSPASQFSGNTIYF; V: TRBV7-9; length: 16; J: TRBJ1-3
CDR3: CASSLALNPVTDTQYF; V: TRBV5-6; length: 16; J: TRBJ2-3